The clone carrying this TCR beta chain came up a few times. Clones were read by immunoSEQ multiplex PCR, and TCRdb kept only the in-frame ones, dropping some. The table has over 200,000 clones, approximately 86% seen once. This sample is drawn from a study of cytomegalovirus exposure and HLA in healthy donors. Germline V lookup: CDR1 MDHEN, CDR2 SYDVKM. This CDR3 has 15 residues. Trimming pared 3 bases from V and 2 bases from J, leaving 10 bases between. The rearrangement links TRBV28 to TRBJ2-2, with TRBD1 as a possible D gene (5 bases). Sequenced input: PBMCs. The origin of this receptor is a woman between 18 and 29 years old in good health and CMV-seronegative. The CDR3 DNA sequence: TGTGCCAGCAGTTTGTTACAGGCTAACACCGGGGAGCTGTTTTTT. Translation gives CASSLLQANTGELFF. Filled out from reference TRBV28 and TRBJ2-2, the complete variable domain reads DVKVTQSSRYLVKRTGEKVFLECVQDMDHENMFWYRQDPGLGLRLIYFSYDVKMKEKGDIPEGYSVSREKKERFSLILESASTNQTSMYLCASSLLQANTGELFFGEGSRLTVL.